Below, 5 T cell receptor beta chains from the same sample are listed, as sequenced in a study of blood T cell repertoires in COVID-19. The protocol was immunoSEQ multiplex PCR, while the TCRdb copy is restricted to in-frame clones and leaves out a portion. The sample carries more than 250,000 clones, about 87% recorded once. Sequenced material: peripheral blood. These receptors were taken from a woman between 50 and 59 years old with COVID-19, enrolled during active disease.

The chain uses TRBV18 and TRBJ2-2; 7 nucleotides line up with TRBD1. The trim removed 6 bases at V and 6 bases at J, leaving 7 bases unmatched. The CDR3 consists of 14 residues. Per the germline V gene, CDR1 is KGHSH and CDR2 is LQKENI. CDR3: CASSLGQAAGELFF. The CDR3 DNA follows: TGTGCCAGCTCGCTAGGACAGGCTGCCGGGGAGCTGTTTTTT.

The V and J genes are TRBV18 and TRBJ1-2; D gene unclear. V was shortened by 2 bases and J by 0 bases, with 7 bases between the two germline ends. From germline, CDR1 is KGHSH and CDR2 LQKENI. This CDR3 contains 14 residues. The CDR3 nucleotides read TGTGCCAGCTCACCAGTTTCAGCTAACTATGGCTACACCTTC. As protein: CASSPVSANYGYTF.

The chain uses TRBV6-6 and TRBJ1-2; 9 bases line up with TRBD1. CDR1 is MNHNY and CDR2 is SVGAGI in the germline V gene (reference sequence). The CDR3 totals 15 residues. Unmatched junction bases numbered 5, after V lost 6 bases and J lost 0 bases. CDR3 sequence (DNA): TGTGCCAGCAGCCCCCGACAGGGGGCTAACTATGGCTACACCTTC. Amino acid sequence: CASSPRQGANYGYTF.

The chain employs TRBV7-6 and TRBJ1-5; 10 positions match TRBD1. The V gene end was trimmed by 4 bases and the J gene end by 5 bases; junction bases not matched to a gene: 8. The germline V gene encodes CDR1 SGHVS and CDR2 FNYEAQ. The CDR3 totals 16 residues. For the CDR3, the DNA is TGTGCCAGCAGCTCCAGGCCCGGGACAGGGGATCAGCCCCAGCATTTT. Its protein product is CASSSRPGTGDQPQHF.

This rearrangement joins TRBV27 to TRBJ2-7; the match to TRBD1 covers 8 bases. The V segment lost 4 bases and the J segment 4 bases; nucleotides outside the gene matches: 12. The CDR3 is 16 residues long. From germline, CDR1 is MNHEY and CDR2 SMNVEV (reference sequence). CDR3 sequence reads: CASSSTRGRGLYEQYF. DNA of the CDR3: TGTGCCAGCAGTTCGACCCGGGGCAGGGGGCTATACGAGCAGTACTTC.